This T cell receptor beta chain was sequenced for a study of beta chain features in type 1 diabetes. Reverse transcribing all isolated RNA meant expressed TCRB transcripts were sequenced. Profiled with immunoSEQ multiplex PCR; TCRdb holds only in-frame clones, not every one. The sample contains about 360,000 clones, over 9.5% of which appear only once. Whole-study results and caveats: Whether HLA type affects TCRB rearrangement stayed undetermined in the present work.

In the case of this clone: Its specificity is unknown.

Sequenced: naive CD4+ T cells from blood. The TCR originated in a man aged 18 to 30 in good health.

The CDR3 protein is CASSEGLTGDGYTF. The CDR3 DNA reads as TGTGCCAGCAGCGAGGGACTCACTGGCGATGGCTACACCTTC. The V call is TRBV6-6, the J call TRBJ1-2, with D perhaps matching TRBD1 (5 bases). V lost 6 bases and J lost 6, with 17 bases in between. This CDR3 is 14 amino acids long. The V gene's germline CDR1 is MNHNY and CDR2 SVGAGI (reference sequence).